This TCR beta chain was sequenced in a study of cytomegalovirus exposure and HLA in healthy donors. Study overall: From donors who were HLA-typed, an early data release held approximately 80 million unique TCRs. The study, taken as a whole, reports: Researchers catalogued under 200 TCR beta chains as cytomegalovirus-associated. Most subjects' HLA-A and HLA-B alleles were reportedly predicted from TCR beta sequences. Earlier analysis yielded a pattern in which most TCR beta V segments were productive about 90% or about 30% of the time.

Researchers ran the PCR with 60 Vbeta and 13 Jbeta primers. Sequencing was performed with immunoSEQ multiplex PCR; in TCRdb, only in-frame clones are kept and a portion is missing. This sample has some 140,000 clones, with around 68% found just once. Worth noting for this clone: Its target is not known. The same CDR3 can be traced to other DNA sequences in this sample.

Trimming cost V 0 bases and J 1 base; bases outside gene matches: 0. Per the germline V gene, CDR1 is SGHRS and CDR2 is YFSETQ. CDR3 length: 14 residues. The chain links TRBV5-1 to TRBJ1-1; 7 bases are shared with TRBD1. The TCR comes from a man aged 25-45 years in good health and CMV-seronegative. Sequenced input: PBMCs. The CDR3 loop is CASSLGTGNTEAFF. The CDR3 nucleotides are TGCGCCAGCAGCTTGGGGACAGGGAACACTGAAGCTTTCTTT.